The T cell receptor (beta chain) described here comes from a study of read filtering for tumor transcriptome and immune sequencing. Study at large: Whole-transcriptome libraries were prepared after DNase treatment.

Remarks on this clonotype: As yet, its antigen is unknown. One base separates it from a far larger clone, so it is likely a read error.

The library was built from about 0.4 ug RNA with molecular barcoded adaptors for alpha/delta and beta/gamma chains. One entry per CDR3 protein results from TCRdb running MiXCR on the reads. Of tens of thousands of distinct CDR3 sequences listed, roughly 21% are singletons. V lost 1 base to trimming and J lost 6 bases, with 15 bases between them. The CDR3 sequence is 15 residues long. Looked up from germline, CDR1 is SGHAT and CDR2 is FQNNGV. General observations from the study: IR-seq captured clonotypes deeper and more reliably than RNA-seq. Approximately 87% of IR-seq clonotypes had a single read, yet these held around 3.5% of reads.

Sequenced: a population of CD138-negative cells sorted from bone marrow. The receptor comes from a donor over 35 with multiple myeloma. The chain employs TRBV11-2 and TRBJ1-1, with D unresolved. CDR3 sequence reads: CASSLVAITGAEAFF. The CDR3 nucleotides are TGTGCCAGCAGCTTAGTAGCTATTACTGGCGCTGAAGCTTTCTTT.